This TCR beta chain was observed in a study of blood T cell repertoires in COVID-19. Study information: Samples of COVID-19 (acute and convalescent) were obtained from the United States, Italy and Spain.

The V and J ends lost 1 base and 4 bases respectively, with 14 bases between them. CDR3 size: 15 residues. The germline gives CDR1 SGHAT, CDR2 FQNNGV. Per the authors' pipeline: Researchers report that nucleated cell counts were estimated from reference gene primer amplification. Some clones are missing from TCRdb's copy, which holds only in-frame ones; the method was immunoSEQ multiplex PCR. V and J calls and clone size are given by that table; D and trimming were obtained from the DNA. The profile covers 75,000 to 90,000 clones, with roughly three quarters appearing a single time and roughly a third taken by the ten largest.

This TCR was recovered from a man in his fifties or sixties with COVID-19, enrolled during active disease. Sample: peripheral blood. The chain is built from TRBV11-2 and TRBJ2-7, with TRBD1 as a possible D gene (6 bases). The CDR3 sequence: CASSLAPQGSYEQYF. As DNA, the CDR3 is TGTGCCAGCAGCTTAGCGCCCCAGGGGAGTTACGAGCAGTACTTC.